These 22 T cell receptor beta chains were sequenced from one sample in a study of Ad26.COV2.S vaccination and SARS-CoV-2 variants. Treatment in this sample: 15 to 20 received Ad26.COV2.S at low or high dose, single or two shots; about 5 received placebo; per-sample allocation not given. Samples analyzed were those drawn on day 63 after the first vaccine or placebo injection. The assay was immunoSEQ multiplex PCR, and TCRdb's table has in-frame clones only and misses some. This sample has approximately 300,000 clones, with around four fifths found just once. Sample: peripheral blood, taken in a trial of Ad26.COV2.S vaccine versus placebo. The receptors come from a person aged 18-60 years who received the Ad26.COV2.S COVID-19 vaccine or a placebo.

The genes are TRBV18 and TRBJ1-2, with 8 bases lining up with TRBD1. With 4 bases clipped from V and 7 bases from J, the junction kept 2 bases outside the gene matches. The CDR3 runs 12 residues. Germline CDR1 is KGHSH and CDR2 is LQKENI. The CDR3 nucleotides are TGTGCCAGCTCACTGGACAGGGCTGGCTACACCTTC. Protein: CASSLDRAGYTF.

The rearrangement uses TRBV10-3 and TRBJ1-5, with TRBD1 identical over 8 bases. The junction had 10 bases not matched to a gene; V was cut back by 0 bases and J by 6 bases. Germline V lookup: CDR1 ENHRY, CDR2 SYGVKD. The CDR3 length is 17 residues. This CDR3 is CAISESVWQGAGQPQHF. The CDR3 DNA reads TGTGCCATCAGTGAGTCAGTATGGCAGGGGGCAGGTCAGCCCCAGCATTTT.

This chain joins TRBV28 and TRBJ1-3, with D perhaps matching TRBD1 (5 bases). Looked up from germline, CDR1 is MDHEN and CDR2 is SYDVKM. V lost 3 bases and J lost 0, with 21 bases in between. This CDR3 comprises 19 residues. CDR3 in DNA: TGTGCCAGCAGTTTCGACTGGCGGACACCCCGCACCTCTGGAAACACCATATATTTT. Translation gives CASSFDWRTPRTSGNTIYF.

V usage is TRBV6-5 and J usage is TRBJ2-7; perhaps D is TRBD1 or TRBD2 (5 bases each). CDR3 length equals 13 residues. CDR1 is MNHEY and CDR2 is SVGAGI in the germline V gene. The V end was cut by 8 bases, the J end by 4 bases, with 15 bases between. The CDR3 reads CASRDPLGYEQYF. DNA for the CDR3: TGTGCCAGCCGGGACCCTCTAGGGTACGAGCAGTACTTC.

This clone was seen a few times. The gene calls are TRBV19 and TRBJ1-5; tentative D call: TRBD1 (5 bases). The CDR3 extends over 14 amino acids. Trimming took off 5 bases at V and 5 bases at J, with 13 bases between the two ends. The germline gives CDR1 LNHDA, CDR2 SQIVND (reference sequence). The CDR3 DNA follows: TGTGCCAGTAGTCTCCGGGACGGATATCAGCCCCAGCATTTT. Residues: CASSLRDGYQPQHF. The full variable domain, rest sourced from reference TRBV19 and TRBJ1-5, is DGGITQSPKYLFRKEGQNVTLSCEQNLNHDAMYWYRQDPGQGLRLIYYSQIVNDFQKGDIAEGYSVSREKKESFPLTVTSAQKNPTAFYLCASSLRDGYQPQHFGDGTRLSIL.

This CDR3 is CASPLEYF. CDR3 sequence (DNA): TGTGCCAGCCCGTTGGAGTACTTC. The rearrangement uses TRBV5-8 and TRBJ2-7; D is undetermined. Germline assignment: CDR1 SGHTS and CDR2 YDEGEE. The CDR3 sequence is 8 residues long. V shed 7 bases and J shed 11 bases, with 7 bases lying between them.

The rearrangement uses TRBV27 and TRBJ2-7; D remains unclear. The CDR3 consists of 15 residues. V lost 2 bases and J 1 base, leaving 12 bases between the germline ends. Germline CDR1 reads MNHEY; CDR2 reads SMNVEV (reference sequence). The CDR3 nucleotides are TGTGCCAGCAGTTTAGCGGTCCATCTTTCCTACGAGCAGTACTTC. Its translation is CASSLAVHLSYEQYF.

This clone was seen just once. The chain recombines TRBV28 with TRBJ2-3; D might be TRBD1 or TRBD2, each matching 5 bases. V lost 11 bases to trimming and J lost 1 base, with 13 bases between them. CDR3 length: 13 amino acids. Germline-derived CDR1 and CDR2 are MDHEN and SYDVKM. The CDR3 DNA is TGTGCCCACGAGGGGCCGGGCACAGATACGCAGTATTTT. Protein sequence: CAHEGPGTDTQYF.

This chain joins TRBV4-2 and TRBJ2-7; 7 bases agree with TRBD2. The V and J ends lost 4 bases and 3 bases, in that order; junction bases with no gene match: 6. Germline values: CDR1 LGHNA, CDR2 YNFKEQ. The CDR3 is 14 amino acids. The CDR3 DNA sequence: TGTGCCAGCAGCCCCCTGGGGGGGAGCTACGAGCAGTACTTC. It yields the protein CASSPLGGSYEQYF.

This chain uses TRBV7-6 with TRBJ2-2; TRBD1 matches at 8 bases. This CDR3 spans 15 amino acids. Germline V lookup: CDR1 SGHVS, CDR2 FNYEAQ. V trimming: 5 bases; J trimming: 7 bases; junction bases outside the gene matches: 9. The CDR3 bases are TGTGCCAGCAGCGTTCGAGGACAGGGAAACGGGGAGCTGTTTTTT. This sequence encodes CASSVRGQGNGELFF.

There are a few counts of this clone. The rearrangement uses TRBV9 and TRBJ1-6; D might be TRBD1 (6 bases). This CDR3 is built from 14 residues. Between the trimmed V and J ends, which lost 3 bases and 5 bases, there was a span of 9 bases. The germline gives CDR1 SGDLS, CDR2 YYNGEE. The CDR3: CASSARQDNSPLHF. DNA for the CDR3: TGTGCCAGCAGCGCCCGACAGGATAATTCACCCCTCCACTTT.

The chain couples TRBV9 to TRBJ1-6; 8 nucleotides match TRBD1. Germline loops: CDR1 SGDLS, CDR2 YYNGEE. Unmatched junction bases numbered 7, after V lost 3 bases and J lost 5 bases. This CDR3 region has 16 residues. In DNA form, the CDR3 reads TGTGCCAGCAGCGACGGACAGGGACAAGATAATTCACCCCTCCACTTT. Amino acids: CASSDGQGQDNSPLHF.

V is TRBV5-4 and J is TRBJ2-7; D is tentatively TRBD1 or TRBD2 (5 bases each). CDR1 and CDR2 from the germline V gene are SGHNT and YYREEE (reference sequence). The CDR3 is made up of 14 amino acids. The germline V and J ends were trimmed by 4 bases and 3 bases, with 14 bases remaining between them. CDR3 nucleotide sequence: TGTGCCAGCAGCCCGAGGGGAAAGGGCTACGAGCAGTACTTC. Encoded protein: CASSPRGKGYEQYF.

The chain has TRBV3-1 (or the pseudogene TRBV3-2) and TRBJ1-4; maybe TRBD1 (5 bases). CDR3 size: 11 residues. Germline-derived CDR1 and CDR2 are LGHDT and YNNKEL (reference sequence). The germline V and J ends were trimmed by 4 bases and 12 bases, with 9 bases remaining between them. CDR3 nucleotide sequence: TGTGCCAGCAGCCGAGGACAACAACTGTTTTTT. Residues: CASSRGQQLFF.

As for this clone: Other nucleotide sequences in the sample specify the same CDR3. The rearrangement uses TRBV6-5 and TRBJ2-7; D is possibly TRBD1 (5 bases). The germline gives CDR1 MNHEY, CDR2 SVGAGI. V lost 0 bases and J lost 3, with 6 bases in between. This CDR3 comprises 13 residues. The DNA for the CDR3 is TGTGCCAGCAGTTACTCAAGGGGCTACGAGCAGTACTTC. Translation gives CASSYSRGYEQYF.

The chain is built from TRBV28 and TRBJ1-2; a possible D gene is TRBD1 (5 bases). V lost 8 bases, J lost 0 bases, and 22 bases lay in between. The germline V gene has CDR1 MDHEN and CDR2 SYDVKM. The CDR3 covers 17 residues. The CDR3 protein is CASDLGARATANYGYTF. The CDR3 DNA reads as TGTGCCAGCGACCTTGGGGCCAGGGCGACAGCTAACTATGGCTACACCTTC.

The J gene is TRBJ2-5, the V gene TRBV10-3; D gene unclear. The CDR3 spans 14 residues. Germline CDR1 and CDR2: ENHRY and SYGVKD. Between the trimmed V and J ends, which lost 0 bases and 2 bases, there was a span of 7 bases. CDR3 sequence reads: CAISESEKQETQYF. The CDR3 region has the DNA TGTGCCATCAGTGAGTCAGAAAAACAAGAGACCCAGTACTTC.

This chain links TRBV28 with TRBJ1-2, with D possibly being TRBD1 (6 bases). Germline V CDR1 and CDR2: MDHEN, SYDVKM. V lost 3 bases and J lost 7, with 12 bases in between. There are 13 residues in the CDR3. The CDR3 loop is CASSLRTVRGYTF. In DNA form, the CDR3 reads TGTGCCAGCAGTTTGAGGACAGTTCGTGGCTACACCTTC.

The rearrangement links TRBV7-9 to TRBJ1-1; D not resolved. V was clipped by 2 bases and J by 1 base, with 5 bases between them. Germline CDR1 SEHNR, CDR2 FQNEAQ (reference sequence). This CDR3 has 13 residues. Here the CDR3 DNA reads TGTGCCAGCAGCTTATACCAGAACACTGAAGCTTTCTTT. It codes for CASSLYQNTEAFF.

The chain is built from TRBV6-5 and TRBJ1-1, with D perhaps matching TRBD1 (6 bases). Germline loops: CDR1 MNHEY, CDR2 SVGAGI. V was clipped by 0 bases and J by 11 bases, with 16 bases between them. CDR3 size: 14 residues. In DNA form, the CDR3 reads TGTGCCAGCAGTTACTCGTCCCGACAGGAGGGGGCTTTCTTT. This gives the protein CASSYSSRQEGAFF.

The J gene is TRBJ1-1, the V gene TRBV18, with D possibly matching TRBD1 (6 bases). The length of the CDR3 is 14 residues. V lost 6 bases to trimming and J lost 0 bases, with 11 bases between them. Germline lookup yields CDR1 KGHSH and CDR2 LQKENI. CDR3: CASSYRVVNTEAFF. The DNA for the CDR3 is TGTGCCAGCTCGTACAGGGTCGTGAACACTGAAGCTTTCTTT.

This chain uses TRBV19 with TRBJ2-1; D may correspond to TRBD1 or TRBD2 (6 bases each). V lost 6 bases, J lost 3 bases, and 15 bases lay in between. CDR1 and CDR2 (germline): LNHDA, SQIVND (reference sequence). This CDR3 spans 15 amino acids. The CDR3 sequence: CASRLTGGGYNEQFF. CDR3 coding DNA: TGTGCCAGTAGATTGACCGGAGGGGGCTACAATGAGCAGTTCTTC.